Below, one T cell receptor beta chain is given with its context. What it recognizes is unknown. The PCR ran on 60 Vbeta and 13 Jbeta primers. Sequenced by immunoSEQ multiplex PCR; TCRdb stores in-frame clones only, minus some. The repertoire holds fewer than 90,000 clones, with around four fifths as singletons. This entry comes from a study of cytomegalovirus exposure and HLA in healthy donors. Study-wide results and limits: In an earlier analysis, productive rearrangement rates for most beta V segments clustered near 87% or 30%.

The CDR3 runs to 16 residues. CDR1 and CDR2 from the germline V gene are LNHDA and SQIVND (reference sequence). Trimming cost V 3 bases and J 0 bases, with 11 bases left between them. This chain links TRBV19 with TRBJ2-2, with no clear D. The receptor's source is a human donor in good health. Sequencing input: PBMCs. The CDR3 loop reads CASSIGQAANTGELFF. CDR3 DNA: TGTGCCAGTAGTATTGGCCAGGCCGCGAACACCGGGGAGCTGTTTTTT.